This TCR beta chain emerged from a study of blood T cell repertoires in COVID-19. Background on the study: Collection of acute and convalescent COVID-19 samples took place in the United States, Italy and Spain. Nucleic acid was either cDNA or gDNA, and it came from T cells, B-cell-depleted T cells, or PBMCs.

In the original processing: Quantification of nucleated cells was approximated via reference gene primer amplification. Repertoires were generated with immunoSEQ multiplex PCR, while TCRdb's copy carries only in-frame clones and drops some. V and J calls and clone size are as listed in that table; D and trimming were resolved from the DNA. The profile shows 390,000 or so clones, more than 75% of them singletons. Seattle patients were enrolled while actively infected and followed longitudinally. The ends were cut back, 1 base at V and 8 bases at J, with 5 bases in the middle. Germline V lookup: CDR1 DFQATT, CDR2 SNEGSKA (reference sequence). The CDR3 contains 11 residues. As to this clone: This sample also contains other DNA sequences that code for the same CDR3.

The chain employs TRBV20-1 and TRBJ2-2; D unclear. Material for sequencing was peripheral blood. The TCR was taken from a woman aged 25 to 39 with COVID-19, enrolled during active disease. The CDR3 region is CSARGAGELFF. CDR3 sequence (DNA): TGCAGTGCTAGAGGCGCAGGGGAGCTGTTTTTT.